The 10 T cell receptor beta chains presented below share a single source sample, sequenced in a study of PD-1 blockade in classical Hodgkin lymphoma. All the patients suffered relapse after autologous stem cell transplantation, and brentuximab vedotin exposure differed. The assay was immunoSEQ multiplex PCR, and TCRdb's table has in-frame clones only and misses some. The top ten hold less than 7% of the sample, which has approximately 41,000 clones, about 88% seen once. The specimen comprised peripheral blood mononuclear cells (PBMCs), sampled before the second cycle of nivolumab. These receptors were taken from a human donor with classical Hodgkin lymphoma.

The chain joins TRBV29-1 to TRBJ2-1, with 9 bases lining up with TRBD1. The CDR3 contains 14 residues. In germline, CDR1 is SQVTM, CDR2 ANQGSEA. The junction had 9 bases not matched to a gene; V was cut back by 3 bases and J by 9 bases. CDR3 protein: CSVDPGTGKGEQFF. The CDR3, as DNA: TGCAGCGTTGATCCCGGGACAGGGAAAGGTGAGCAGTTCTTC.

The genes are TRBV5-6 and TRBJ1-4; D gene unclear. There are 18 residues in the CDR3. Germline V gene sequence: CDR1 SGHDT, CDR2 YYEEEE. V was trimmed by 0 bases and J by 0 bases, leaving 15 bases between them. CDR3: CASSLAPGGVATNEKLFF. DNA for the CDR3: TGTGCCAGCAGCTTGGCACCGGGTGGAGTTGCAACTAATGAAAAACTGTTTTTT.

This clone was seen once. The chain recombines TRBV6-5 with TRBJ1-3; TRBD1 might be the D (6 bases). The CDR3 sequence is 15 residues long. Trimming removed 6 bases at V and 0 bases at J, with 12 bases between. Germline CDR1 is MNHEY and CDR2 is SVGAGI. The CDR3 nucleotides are TGTGCCAGCAGACAGACAGGTAGCTCTGGAAACACCATATATTTT. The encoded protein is CASRQTGSSGNTIYF.

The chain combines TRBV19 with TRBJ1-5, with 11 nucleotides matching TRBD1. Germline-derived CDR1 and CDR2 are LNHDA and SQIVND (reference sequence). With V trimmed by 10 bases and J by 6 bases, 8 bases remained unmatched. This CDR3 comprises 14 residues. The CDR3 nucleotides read TGTGCCACTTCGGACAGGGGGCTGGGTCAGCCCCAGCATTTT. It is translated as CATSDRGLGQPQHF.

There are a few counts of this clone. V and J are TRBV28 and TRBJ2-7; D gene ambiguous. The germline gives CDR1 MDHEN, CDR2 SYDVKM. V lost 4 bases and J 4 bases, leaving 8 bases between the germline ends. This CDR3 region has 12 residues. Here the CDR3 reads CASSYANYEQYF. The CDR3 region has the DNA TGTGCCAGCAGTTATGCGAATTACGAGCAGTACTTC.

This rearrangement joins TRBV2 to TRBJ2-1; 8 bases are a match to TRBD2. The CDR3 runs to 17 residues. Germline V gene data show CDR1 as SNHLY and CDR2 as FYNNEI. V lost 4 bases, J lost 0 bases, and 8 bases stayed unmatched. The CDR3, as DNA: TGTGCCAGCAGTGCCCGGACTAGCCTTAGCTCCTACAATGAGCAGTTCTTC. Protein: CASSARTSLSSYNEQFF.

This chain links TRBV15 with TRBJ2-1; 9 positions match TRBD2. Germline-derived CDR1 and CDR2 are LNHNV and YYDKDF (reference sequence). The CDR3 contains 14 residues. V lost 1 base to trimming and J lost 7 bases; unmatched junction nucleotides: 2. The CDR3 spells CATSRGLAGNEQFF. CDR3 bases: TGTGCCACCAGCAGAGGTCTAGCGGGGAATGAGCAGTTCTTC.

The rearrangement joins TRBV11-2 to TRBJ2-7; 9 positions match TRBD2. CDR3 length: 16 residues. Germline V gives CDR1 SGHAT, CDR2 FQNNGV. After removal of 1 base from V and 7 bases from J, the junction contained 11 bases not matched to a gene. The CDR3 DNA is TGTGCCAGCAGCTTAGTGGGTAGCGGGGGAACGTGGGAGCAGTACTTC. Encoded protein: CASSLVGSGGTWEQYF.

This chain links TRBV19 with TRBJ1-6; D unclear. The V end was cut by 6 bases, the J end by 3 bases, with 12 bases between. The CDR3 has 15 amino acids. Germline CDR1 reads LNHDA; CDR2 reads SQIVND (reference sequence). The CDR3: CASRTGQDYNSPLHF. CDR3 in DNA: TGTGCCAGTAGAACCGGGCAGGACTATAATTCACCCCTCCACTTT.

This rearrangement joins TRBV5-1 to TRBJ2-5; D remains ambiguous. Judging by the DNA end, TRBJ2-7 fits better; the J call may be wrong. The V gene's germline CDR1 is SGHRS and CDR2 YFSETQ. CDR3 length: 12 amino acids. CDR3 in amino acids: CASSLGPREQYF. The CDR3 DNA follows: TGCGCCAGCAGCTTGGGCCCCCGCGAGCAGTACTTC.